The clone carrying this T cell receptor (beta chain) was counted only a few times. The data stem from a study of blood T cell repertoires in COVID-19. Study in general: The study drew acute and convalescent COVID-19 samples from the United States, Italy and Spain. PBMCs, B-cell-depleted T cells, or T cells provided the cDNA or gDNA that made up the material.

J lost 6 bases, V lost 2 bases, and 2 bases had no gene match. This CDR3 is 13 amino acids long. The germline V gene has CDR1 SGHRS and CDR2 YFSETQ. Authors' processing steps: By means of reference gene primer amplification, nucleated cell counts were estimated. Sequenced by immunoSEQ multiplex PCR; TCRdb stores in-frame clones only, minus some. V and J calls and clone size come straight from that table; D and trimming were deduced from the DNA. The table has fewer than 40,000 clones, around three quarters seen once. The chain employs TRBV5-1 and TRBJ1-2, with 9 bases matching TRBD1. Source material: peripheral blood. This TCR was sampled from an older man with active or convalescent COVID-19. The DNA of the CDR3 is TGCGCCAGCAGCTTCCGGGACAGGGATGGCTACACCTTC. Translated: CASSFRDRDGYTF.